One sample yielded the 21 T cell receptor beta chains listed below, sequenced in a study of T cell changes during pregnancy in multiple sclerosis (dated by TCRdb to about 2019). The method was the immunoSEQ multiplex PCR assay. TCRdb took this table from immuneACCESS and kept in-frame rearrangements with V and J called. Such tables lack part of the clones; where checked against another copy, unresolved V genes explain under half of the gap, and the rest is unexplained. This sample has almost 50,000 clones in its table, and around 93% of those were observed once. The ten largest make up 10% to 13% of the sample. The sequences come from CD8+ T cells from peripheral blood mononuclear cells, collected after pregnancy. All receptors come from a female donor with multiple sclerosis, enrolled in a pregnancy study.

This clone was observed a single time. This rearrangement joins TRBV4-1 to TRBJ2-2; a possible D gene is TRBD2 (5 bases). The V end lost 2 bases, the J end lost 0 bases, and 22 bases lay between the germline ends. CDR1 is MGHRA, CDR2 YSYEKL, per germline. There are 20 residues in the CDR3. The CDR3 bases are TGCGCCAGCAGCCAAATGTGGATGCGGGTGTTTGGGTCGAACACCGGGGAGCTGTTTTTT. It specifies CASSQMWMRVFGSNTGELFF.

The genes are TRBV6-6 and TRBJ1-1; no reliable D call. The CDR3 covers 13 residues. Trimming removed 2 bases from V and 4 bases from J, with 8 bases in between. Germline CDR1 is MNHNY and CDR2 is SVGAGI (reference sequence). CDR3 sequence reads: CASSYLPSTEAFF. DNA for the CDR3: TGTGCCAGCAGTTACCTCCCGAGCACTGAAGCTTTCTTT.

The chain has TRBV30 and TRBJ2-3; 9 bases match TRBD2. Germline V gives CDR1 GTSNPN, CDR2 SVGIG (reference sequence). This CDR3 contains 15 residues. CDR3 residues: CAAARAGGYTDTQYF. CDR3 nucleotide sequence: TGTGCTGCAGCGAGGGCGGGGGGGTACACAGATACGCAGTATTTT.

This clone was seen a few times. The chain carries TRBV4-1 and TRBJ1-5; 7 nucleotides line up with TRBD1. The CDR3 is made up of 12 amino acids. Germline V lookup: CDR1 MGHRA, CDR2 YSYEKL. The J segment lost 11 bases and the V segment lost 0 bases, leaving 1 base of the junction unmatched. CDR3 in DNA: TGCGCCAGCAGCCAAGATACAGGGGCCCAGCATTTT. Translation gives CASSQDTGAQHF.

The genes are TRBV7-9 and TRBJ2-7; possible D gene TRBD1, 6 bases. The CDR3 runs 12 residues. Germline CDR1 reads SEHNR; CDR2 reads FQNEAQ (reference sequence). V dropped 4 bases and J dropped 4 bases, with 8 bases sitting between them. CDR3 in amino acids: CASSWTDYEQYF. CDR3 nucleotide sequence: TGTGCCAGCAGCTGGACAGATTACGAGCAGTACTTC.

This clone was seen more than once but under ten times. The rearrangement uses TRBV4-1 and TRBJ2-7, with 9 bases aligning to TRBD1. The CDR3 has 15 amino acids. The junction had 11 bases not matched to a gene; V was cut back by 5 bases and J by 6 bases. Per germline, CDR1 MGHRA and CDR2 YSYEKL. CDR3 coding DNA: TGCGCCAGCAGCGAGTACAGGGGGCTCCTTAGCGAGCAGTACTTC. Its translation is CASSEYRGLLSEQYF.

This sequence joins TRBV6-5 and TRBJ2-7; TRBD1 aligns across 9 bases. The germline V gene encodes CDR1 MNHEY and CDR2 SVGAGI. V lost 5 bases and J lost 7; bases outside the gene matches: 3. The CDR3 loop spans 12 amino acids. The CDR3 is CASSTTGGEQYF. The CDR3 region has the DNA TGTGCCAGCAGTACGACAGGGGGTGAGCAGTACTTC.

The chain joins TRBV9 to TRBJ2-5, with 7 bases aligning to TRBD2. Germline V gene sequence: CDR1 SGDLS, CDR2 YYNGEE. V gave up 0 bases and J gave up 4 bases; unmatched junction bases: 3. This CDR3 is built from 14 residues. CDR3 in DNA: TGTGCCAGCAGCGTAGGGGGGGGGTCAGAGACCCAGTACTTC. This translates into CASSVGGGSETQYF.

The rearrangement uses TRBV9 and TRBJ1-1, with TRBD1 as a possible D gene (6 bases). V lost 4 bases and J lost 10, with 20 bases in between. This CDR3 comprises 14 residues. Germline V CDR1 and CDR2: SGDLS, YYNGEE. CDR3 sequence reads: CASSLADMGHGAFF. DNA of the CDR3: TGTGCCAGCAGCCTCGCCGATATGGGACATGGAGCTTTCTTT.

DNA of the CDR3: TGTGCCAGCAGCCCACCTACAGGGGGGGACACTGAAGCTTTCTTT. It translates to CASSPPTGGDTEAFF. The chain carries TRBV7-9 and TRBJ1-1, with TRBD1 matching over 8 bases. V dropped 5 bases and J dropped 3; count of bases not matched to a gene: 8. Germline lookup yields CDR1 SEHNR and CDR2 FQNEAQ (reference sequence). The CDR3 totals 15 residues.

A few counts support this clone. This chain uses TRBV7-6 with TRBJ1-2; TRBD1 aligns across 8 bases. In germline, CDR1 is SGHVS, CDR2 FNYEAQ. Germline trimming cut 5 bases from V and 3 bases from J; bases unmatched to any gene: 5. There are 14 residues in the CDR3. CDR3 in amino acids: CASSPGQGHYGYTF. The CDR3 DNA reads as TGTGCCAGCAGCCCAGGACAGGGTCACTATGGCTACACCTTC.

The rearrangement links TRBV5-4 to TRBJ1-4; 7 bases match TRBD1. Germline-derived CDR1 and CDR2 are SGHNT and YYREEE (reference sequence). The CDR3 has 15 amino acids. With 3 bases clipped from V and 4 bases from J, the junction kept 6 bases outside the gene matches. As DNA, the CDR3 is TGTGCCAGCAGCTCACCGGGACAGTATAATGAAAAACTGTTTTTT. Translated: CASSSPGQYNEKLFF.

The CDR3 DNA sequence: TGTGCCAGCAGTCGAGGGACAGGGGGGACTGAAGCTTTCTTT. This codes for CASSRGTGGTEAFF. V is TRBV27 and J is TRBJ1-1; 11 bases are a match to TRBD1. The CDR3 extends over 14 amino acids. The trim removed 5 bases at V and 5 bases at J, leaving 4 bases unmatched. Germline assignment: CDR1 MNHEY and CDR2 SMNVEV (reference sequence).

The chain is built from TRBV13 and TRBJ2-5; TRBD1 matches at 7 bases. Per the germline V gene, CDR1 is PRHDT and CDR2 is FYEKMQ (reference sequence). The CDR3 is made up of 16 amino acids. V dropped 4 bases and J dropped 0; count of bases not matched to a gene: 8. CDR3 amino acids: CASSSNNRGNQETQYF. The CDR3 nucleotides are TGTGCCAGCAGCTCCAATAACAGGGGCAACCAAGAGACCCAGTACTTC.

V is TRBV5-4 and J is TRBJ2-5; D ambiguous. V was trimmed by 1 base and J by 1 base, leaving 8 bases between them. CDR1 SGHNT and CDR2 YYREEE come from the germline V gene (reference sequence). The CDR3 sequence is 14 residues long. CDR3 loop: CASSLRSSQETQYF. CDR3 in DNA: TGTGCCAGCAGCTTGCGGAGCAGCCAAGAGACCCAGTACTTC. Full variable domain (outside the CDR3, taken from reference TRBV5-4 and TRBJ2-5): ETGVTQSPTHLIKTRGQQVTLRCSSQSGHNTVSWYQQALGQGPQFIFQYYREEENGRGNFPPRFSGLQFPNYSSELNVNALELDDSALYLCASSLRSSQETQYFGPGTRLLVL.

The rearrangement links TRBV4-1 to TRBJ1-5, with a weak D call TRBD1 (5 bases). This CDR3 is 13 amino acids long. CDR1 is MGHRA, CDR2 YSYEKL, per germline. Trimming shortened V by 1 base and J by 5 bases, and 6 bases separated the two germline ends. The CDR3 coding sequence is TGCGCCAGCAGCCAAGGGGGGGATCAGCCCCAGCATTTT. Its translation is CASSQGGDQPQHF.

The chain links TRBV27 to TRBJ2-1; 7 bases are a match to TRBD2. CDR1 MNHEY and CDR2 SMNVEV come from the germline V gene (reference sequence). Losses at the gene ends were 3 bases for V and 5 bases for J; bases not matched to a gene: 10. CDR3 length: 16 amino acids. CDR3 bases: TGTGCCAGCAGTTTCTTAGGCGGGGGAGTTAACAATGAGCAGTTCTTC. It encodes CASSFLGGGVNNEQFF.

The chain's CDR3 is CSVPGVPLNTEAFF. The CDR3 DNA reads as TGCAGCGTCCCGGGGGTACCCCTGAACACTGAAGCTTTCTTT. V and J are TRBV29-1 and TRBJ1-1; D is perhaps TRBD1 (5 bases). The germline V gene encodes CDR1 SQVTM and CDR2 ANQGSEA. Trimming stripped 6 bases from V and 0 bases from J, with 14 bases between. The CDR3 runs to 14 residues.

About this clone itself: Its ends do not fully match the called genes, so a read error is possible. This sequence joins TRBV7-7 and TRBJ2-5, with TRBD2 identical over 10 bases. CDR1 is SSHAT and CDR2 is FNYEAQ in the germline V gene (reference sequence). The CDR3 length is 15 residues. For the CDR3, the DNA is TGTGCTAGCAGCTTCAATAGCGGGGGGATAGAGACCCAGTACTTC. This sequence encodes CASSFNSGGIETQYF.

This clone was found a few times. The chain carries TRBV28 and TRBJ1-1; possibly TRBD1 for D (6 bases). V lost 6 bases and J 1 base, leaving 15 bases between the germline ends. This CDR3 spans 15 amino acids. Germline assignment: CDR1 MDHEN and CDR2 SYDVKM. The CDR3 region has the DNA TGTGCCAGCAGGGTTTTGAGGACAGCGAACACTGAAGCTTTCTTT. This codes for CASRVLRTANTEAFF. The variable domain in full, completed from reference TRBV28 and TRBJ1-1, reads DVKVTQSSRYLVKRTGEKVFLECVQDMDHENMFWYRQDPGLGLRLIYFSYDVKMKEKGDIPEGYSVSREKKERFSLILESASTNQTSMYLCASRVLRTANTEAFFGQGTRLTVV.

The chain couples TRBV27 to TRBJ2-7; 10 nucleotides align to TRBD2. This CDR3 has 14 amino acids. The V gene's germline CDR1 is MNHEY and CDR2 SMNVEV (reference sequence). V lost 2 bases, J lost 4 bases, and 2 bases stayed unmatched. The DNA for the CDR3 is TGTGCCAGCAGTTTAGGACTAGCGGCATACGAGCAGTACTTC. It codes for CASSLGLAAYEQYF.